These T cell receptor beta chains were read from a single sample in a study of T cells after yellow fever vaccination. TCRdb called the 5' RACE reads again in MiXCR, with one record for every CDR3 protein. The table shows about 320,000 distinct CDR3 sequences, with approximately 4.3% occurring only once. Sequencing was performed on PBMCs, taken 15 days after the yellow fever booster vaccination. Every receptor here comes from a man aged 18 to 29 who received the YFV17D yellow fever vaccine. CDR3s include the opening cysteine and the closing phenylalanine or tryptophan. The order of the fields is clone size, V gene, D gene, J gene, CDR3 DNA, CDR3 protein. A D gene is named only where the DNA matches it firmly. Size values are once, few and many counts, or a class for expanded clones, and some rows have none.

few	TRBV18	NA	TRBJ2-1	TGTGCCAGCTCACCTGACAGGATCAATGAGCAGTTCTTC	CASSPDRINEQFF
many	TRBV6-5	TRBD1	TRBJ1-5	TGTGCCAGCAGTTACCCTCGACAGGGAGATAGCAATCAGCCCCAGCATTTT	CASSYPRQGDSNQPQHF
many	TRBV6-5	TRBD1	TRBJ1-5	TGTGCCAGCAGTGACGGACAGGGGCCAGGTCAGCCCCAGCATTTT	CASSDGQGPGQPQHF
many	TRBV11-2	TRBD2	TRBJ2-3	TGTGCCAGCAGCTTCGCAGCGGGGGTTTTAGATACGCAGTATTTT	CASSFAAGVLDTQYF
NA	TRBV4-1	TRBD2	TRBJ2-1	TGCGCCAGCAGCCCAGGCGGGACTAGCGGCTTCAATGAGCAGTTCTTC	CASSPGGTSGFNEQFF
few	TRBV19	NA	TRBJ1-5	TGTGCCAGTAGTATAGGCCAGGGCCATCAGCCCCAGCATTTT	CASSIGQGHQPQHF
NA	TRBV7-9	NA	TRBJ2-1	TGTGCCAGCAGCTGGAGAGGGGCCGTTGAGCAGTTCTTC	CASSWRGAVEQFF
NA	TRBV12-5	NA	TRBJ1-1	TGTGCTAGTGGTTTGGAAACCATACAAGCGGCTTTCTTT	CASGLETIQAAFF
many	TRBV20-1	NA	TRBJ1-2	TGCAGTGCTAGAGTGAGTAGAAGATTTTATGGCTACACCTTC	CSARVSRRFYGYTF
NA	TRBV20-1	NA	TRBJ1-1	TGCAGTGCTAGAGAGGGCCTTTCGTGGGCTTTCTTT	CSAREGLSWAFF
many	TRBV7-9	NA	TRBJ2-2	TGTGCCAGCAGCCCCCTGCGGACAACCAACACCGGGGAGCTGTTTTTT	CASSPLRTTNTGELFF
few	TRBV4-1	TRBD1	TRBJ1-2	TGCGCCAGCAGCCAAGGAGGACAGGGGAGACGAGCTAACTATGGCTACACCTTC	CASSQGGQGRRANYGYTF
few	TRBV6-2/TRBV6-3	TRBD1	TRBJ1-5	TGTGCCAGCTACGACCCGCCAGGGGGGCCCCAGCATTTT	CASYDPPGGPQHF
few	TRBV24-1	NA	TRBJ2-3	TGTGCCACCAGTGATTGGAGCACCAAGGGGTTTAGAGATACGCAGTATTTT	CATSDWSTKGFRDTQYF
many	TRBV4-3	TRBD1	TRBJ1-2	TGCGCCAGCAGCCAAGGGGCGGACAGGGCTAACTATGGCTACACCTTC	CASSQGADRANYGYTF
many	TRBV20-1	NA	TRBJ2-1	TGCAGTGCTATGCCTGGACGGGGATCCTACAATGAGCAGTTCTTC	CSAMPGRGSYNEQFF
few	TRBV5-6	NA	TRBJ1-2	TGTGCCAGCAGCTTGGTTTCTGTCAGGCCTCACTTC	CASSLVSVRPHF
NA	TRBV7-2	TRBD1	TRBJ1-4	TGTGCCAGCAGCTTAGAACGGACAGGGGTGCTTACAACTAATGAAAAACTGTTTTTT	CASSLERTGVLTTNEKLFF
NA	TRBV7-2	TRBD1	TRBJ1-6	TGTGCCAGCAGACCGGGACAGGGCTACGGTTCACCCCTCCACTTT	CASRPGQGYGSPLHF
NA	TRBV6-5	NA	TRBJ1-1	TGTGCCAGCAGTTACTGGGGAGGGGACACTGAAGCTTTCTTT	CASSYWGGDTEAFF
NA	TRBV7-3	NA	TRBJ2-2	TGTGCCACCCAGGACAGGAGGAACACCGGGGAGGTGTTTTTT	CATQDRRNTGEVFF
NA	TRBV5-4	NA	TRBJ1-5	TGTGCCAGCAGTACAGACAGAAATCAGCCCCAGCATTTT	CASSTDRNQPQHF
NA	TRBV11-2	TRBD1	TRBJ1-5	TGTGCCAGCAGCCACGCACAGGGGAATCAGCCCCAGCATTTT	CASSHAQGNQPQHF
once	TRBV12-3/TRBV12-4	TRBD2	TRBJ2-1	TGTGCCAGCAGCGACCTGGGCCTAGCGGGGGGGCCGGGGGAGCAGTTCTTC	CASSDLGLAGGPGEQFF
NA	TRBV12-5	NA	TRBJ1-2	TGTGCTAGTGGTTTGGCCGGGACATCCTATGGCTACACCTTC	CASGLAGTSYGYTF
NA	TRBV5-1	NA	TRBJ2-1	TGCGCCAGCAGCTTGGCTCCGGACAAATACAATGAGCAGTTCTTC	CASSLAPDKYNEQFF
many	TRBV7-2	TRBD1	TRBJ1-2	TGTGCCAGCAGCTTAGGGGCGACAGGGCCAAATGGCTACACCTTC	CASSLGATGPNGYTF
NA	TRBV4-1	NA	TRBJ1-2	TGCGCCAGCAGCCAAGAAATGCAGACAGCGAACTATGGCTACACCTTC	CASSQEMQTANYGYTF
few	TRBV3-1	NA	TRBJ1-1	TGTGCCAGCAGCCGGGAGGCTGAAGCTTTCTTT	CASSREAEAFF
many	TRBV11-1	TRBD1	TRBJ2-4	TGTGCCAGCAGCTTAGACAGGGGTCCCATGGGAAACATTCAGTACTTC	CASSLDRGPMGNIQYF
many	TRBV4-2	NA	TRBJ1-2	TGTGCCAGCAGCCAACAGGTCCTGGCAAGTGGCTACACCTTC	CASSQQVLASGYTF
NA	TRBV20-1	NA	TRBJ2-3	TGCAGCGCCGGGCAGGGCACAGATACGCAGTATTTT	CSAGQGTDTQYF
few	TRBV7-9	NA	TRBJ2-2	TGTGCCAGCAGCCCCAAGGGCCTGCGGGACACCGGGGAGCTGTTTTTT	CASSPKGLRDTGELFF
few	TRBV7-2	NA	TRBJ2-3	TGTGCCAGCAGCTCCCGCCCGGCCCCTTCTAGCACAAATACGCAGTATTTT	CASSSRPAPSSTNTQYF
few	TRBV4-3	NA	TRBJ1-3	TGCGCCAGCAGCCCAGAGGGGGGTTCTGGAAACACCATATATTTT	CASSPEGGSGNTIYF
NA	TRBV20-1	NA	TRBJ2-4	TGCAGTGCTACGGATCTTATAGCCAAAAACATTCAGTACTTC	CSATDLIAKNIQYF
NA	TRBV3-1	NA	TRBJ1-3	TGTGCCAGCAGCCCGGTCGGTGTTAGCACCATATATTTT	CASSPVGVSTIYF
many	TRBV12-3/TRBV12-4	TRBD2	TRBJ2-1	TGTGCCAGCAGCCGTATAGACTTAGCGGGGGGGCCAGAGGAGCAGTTCTTC	CASSRIDLAGGPEEQFF
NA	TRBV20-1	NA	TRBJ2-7	TGCAGTGCTTGGGCTGAAAGGGGGAGATTAGAGTACTTC	CSAWAERGRLEYF
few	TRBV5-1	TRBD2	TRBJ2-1	TGCGCCAGCAGCCACTCCAGGACTAGCGGGGGGGCAACACAGTACAATGAGCAGTTCTTC	CASSHSRTSGGATQYNEQFF
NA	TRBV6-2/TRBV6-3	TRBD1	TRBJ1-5	TGTGCCAGTCGGGACAGGGGGAGCAATCAGCCCCAGCATTTT	CASRDRGSNQPQHF
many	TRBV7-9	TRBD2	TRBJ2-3	TGTGCCAGCAGCGCCAAACCTAGCGGGGGGTACACAGATACGCAGTATTTT	CASSAKPSGGYTDTQYF